A selection of T cell receptor beta chains follows, all from one sample in a study of blood T cell repertoires in COVID-19. TCRdb keeps only in-frame clones here, not all; method: immunoSEQ multiplex PCR. The data show about 190,000 clones, around 90% seen once. Specimen: peripheral blood. Receptor source: a man in his forties with acute or convalescent COVID-19. CDR3s leave out the opening cysteine and the closing phenylalanine or tryptophan. D genes are given only for firm matches. Size is stated for part of the rows, as once, few or many counts, or as a class when the clone is expanded.

>TRBV10-2|TRBJ1-3|-|-
ASSEIDRSSGNTIY
>TRBV19|TRBJ2-2|-|TRBD1
ASSIAHRGETGELF
>TRBV7-9|TRBJ2-3|-|-
ASSSGTDTQY
>TRBV19|TRBJ2-1|-|TRBD2
ASSSLKRGGGNEQF
>TRBV6-2/TRBV6-3|TRBJ2-2|-|-
ASSYGLYTGELF
>TRBV6-5|TRBJ1-3|-|-
ASSYSTSLSGNTIY
>TRBV19|TRBJ1-5|few|TRBD1
ASSQGQGRQPQH
>TRBV9|TRBJ2-7|-|TRBD2
ASSVDLSGGANEQY
>TRBV3-1/TRBV3-2|TRBJ2-4|-|TRBD2
ASSRRLAVNIQY
>TRBV12-3/TRBV12-4|TRBJ1-4|-|-
ASRLLSRGLF
>TRBV5-4|TRBJ1-2|-|TRBD1
ASSFGRTGAVDGYT
>TRBV7-6|TRBJ1-4|-|TRBD1
ASSLSQGKKLF
>TRBV10-3|TRBJ2-5|-|-
AITRDTQETQY
>TRBV29-1|TRBJ2-7|-|-
SVAGTTLYEQY
>TRBV4-2|TRBJ2-1|-|TRBD2
ASSPLAGAYNEQF
>TRBV7-3|TRBJ2-1|-|-
ASSLSGAYNEQF
>TRBV5-1|TRBJ2-3|-|TRBD1
ASSLGIYGQGSTDTQY
>TRBV6-1|TRBJ1-2|-|TRBD1
ASSEARSGGRIQRGYT
>TRBV10-3|TRBJ2-3|-|-
AISDTTASTDTQY
>TRBV25-1|TRBJ2-2|-|-
ASTLLGELF
>TRBV2|TRBJ2-7|-|TRBD1
ASRAGQGSPYEQY
>TRBV5-1|TRBJ2-1|-|-
ASSLSGQLRSYNEQF
>TRBV6-5|TRBJ1-2|-|TRBD1
ASRGLDRVYGYT
>TRBV4-1|TRBJ1-1|-|-
ASSPSLTNTEAF
>TRBV30|TRBJ1-3|-|-
AWRDSRGTIY
>TRBV7-2|TRBJ2-5|-|TRBD2
ASSLVVAGAETQY
>TRBV14|TRBJ2-5|-|TRBD2
ASSRRLAGEETQY
>TRBV15|TRBJ2-1|-|TRBD2
ATSRDTSGAYNEQF
>TRBV28|TRBJ1-2|-|-
ASSLIQGILNYGYT
>TRBV6-2/TRBV6-3|TRBJ2-7|once|-
ASRRSGLYEQY
>TRBV12-3/TRBV12-4|TRBJ2-1|-|-
ASSILPRGEQF
>TRBV19|TRBJ1-2|-|-
ASRTLNRNGYT
>TRBV19|TRBJ2-7|-|TRBD1
ASRGQGLSYEQY
>TRBV7-2|TRBJ1-5|once|-
ASSPPGGPQH
>TRBV5-1|TRBJ1-3|-|-
ASTQGSSGNTIY
>TRBV27|TRBJ2-1|once|-
ASSRRGVYNEQF
>TRBV15|TRBJ1-4|-|TRBD1
ATSSGTGVNEKLF
>TRBV19|TRBJ1-4|-|-
ASTALLNDRRLF
>TRBV5-1|TRBJ2-5|-|TRBD1
ASSQLGTGAETQY
>TRBV7-9|TRBJ1-2|once|TRBD1
ASSPTGQGFDGYT
>TRBV3-1/TRBV3-2|TRBJ2-3|-|-
ASSQYQSTDTQY
>TRBV4-2|TRBJ1-2|few|-
ASSGQGGGYT
>TRBV9|TRBJ1-3|-|-
ASSGLSVSGNTIY
>TRBV30|TRBJ2-7|-|TRBD2
ASHPGGYEQY
>TRBV4-3|TRBJ2-7|-|-
ASSQTGSGLREQY
>TRBV12-5|TRBJ2-2|-|-
ASGLGSGAGELF
>TRBV28|TRBJ2-7|-|TRBD2
ASSSGGGRDYEQY
>TRBV7-9|TRBJ2-7|-|TRBD2
ASSLSRSGALSYEQY
>TRBV4-2|TRBJ2-1|-|-
ASSQPLQRNEQF
>TRBV10-3|TRBJ2-1|-|TRBD2
AISGAGGLYNEQF
>TRBV4-1|TRBJ2-7|few|-
ASSRGFQGTYEQY
>TRBV7-2|TRBJ2-3|-|-
ASSLVLRATDTQY
>TRBV30|TRBJ1-5|-|-
AWASGTRSNQPQH
>TRBV11-2|TRBJ2-1|-|TRBD2
ASSLVLAAEQF
>TRBV2|TRBJ2-1|-|-
ARKEGNNEQF